This T cell receptor beta chain came from a study of T cell responses to AZD1222 COVID-19 vaccine. Regarding the study as a whole: In a largely white British group with more females than males, clonal diversity was possibly underestimated. The study found vaccine-associated CD4 TCRs spanning spike, dominant at 160-218 and 743-854. The breadth and depth of Spike-specific TCRs increased once two AZD1222 doses had been given.

This clone was seen a handful of times. Its specificity is unknown. The germline gives CDR1 MNHNS, CDR2 SASEGT. The CDR3 runs 16 residues. V lost 0 bases to trimming and J lost 0 bases, with 9 bases between them. Generated by immunoSEQ multiplex PCR, the TCRdb table keeps only in-frame clones and is missing some. The sample includes around 99,000 clones, 75% to 90% of them seen just once. This sequence joins TRBV6-1 and TRBJ1-3; D unclear. The input for sequencing was peripheral blood, taken on day 0 of AZD1222 vaccination. The source of this sequence is an adult in good health. CDR3 coding DNA: TGTGCCAGCAGTGAAGCCGAAGCAGGCTCTGGAAACACCATATATTTT. Translation gives CASSEAEAGSGNTIYF.